The entry that follows covers one T cell receptor (beta chain) sequence. Some clones are missing from TCRdb's copy, which holds only in-frame ones; the method was immunoSEQ multiplex PCR. The data contain about 5,000 clones, approximately 28% of them singletons. This sample stems from a study of graft-versus-host responses after intestinal transplantation. At the level of the study: Recipients across the board were started on anti-thymocyte globulin induction, then kept on tacrolimus and steroids for approximately three years. Findings of the study overall: In recipient marrow, GvH clones were found, and some appeared first in ileum or blood.

The authors combined roughly 200,000 CFSE-labeled responder cells with roughly 200,000 irradiated, violet-dye-labeled stimulator cells in plates. The germline V gene encodes CDR1 KGHSH and CDR2 LQKENI. With V trimmed by 2 bases and J by 5 bases, 5 bases remained unmatched. The CDR3 loop spans 15 amino acids. The sample here was alloreactive CD4+ T cells from a mixed lymphocyte reaction culture, taken before transplantation. Subset in this sample: CFSE-low proliferating T cells sorted from approximately six-day pre-transplant mixed lymphocyte reaction (GvH or HvG direction). The chain is built from TRBV18 and TRBJ2-5, with 10 bases fitting TRBD2. This sequence was found in a human patient who was an organ donor for intestinal transplantation. CDR3 DNA sequence: TGTGCCAGCTCACCAGAGCGGGGGGGCCTTGAGACCCAGTACTTC. Its protein is CASSPERGGLETQYF.